This T cell receptor (beta chain) is drawn from a study of CD8 T cells in Susac syndrome. The CDR3 has 14 residues. The junction had 8 bases not matched to a gene; V was cut back by 4 bases and J by 6 bases. Random hexamers served to reverse transcribe roughly 0.45 to 1 ug RNA. Across 54 Vbeta and 13 Jbeta, immunoSEQ multiplex PCR amplified TCR beta CDR3. A single record per CDR3 protein comes from TCRdb applying MiXCR to the immunoSEQ multiplex PCR reads. The sample consists of around 300,000 distinct CDR3 sequences, around 92% of them appearing once. Material: CD4+ T cells from PBMCs. The chain uses TRBV12-3 or TRBV12-4 and TRBJ2-7, with TRBD2 identical over 8 bases. This clonotype was sampled from a human donor with multiple sclerosis. In DNA, the CDR3 is TGTGCCAGCAGTTATGGCGGGGGGCCCGGCGAGCAGTACTTC. This sequence encodes CASSYGGGPGEQYF.